The rows below give T cell receptor beta chains drawn from one sample of a study of graft-versus-host responses after intestinal transplantation. The repertoire was sequenced with immunoSEQ multiplex PCR; TCRdb's copy has only in-frame clones and lacks some. This sample has approximately 79,000 clones, with around 80% found just once. These receptors are not linked to any known antigen. The sample in question was unstimulated CD4+ T cells sorted from spleen or lymph node cells, obtained before intestinal transplant. These receptors came from a human donor who received an intestinal transplant. Each CDR3 is given with its conserved first and last residue. The D gene is left open where the match is weak. Not every row has a clone size; where given, it reads once, few, many or a size class.

>TRBV27|TRBD1|once|TRBJ1-2
TGTGCCAGCAGCCCACAGGGGCGAGGGTATGGCTACACCTTC
CASSPQGRGYGYTF
>TRBV19|-|-|TRBJ2-1
TGTGCCAGTAGTCCCGCGAGGACTCAGAGCTCCTACAATGAGCAGTTCTTC
CASSPARTQSSYNEQFF
>TRBV11-3|-|-|TRBJ1-1
TGTGCCAGCAGCTCGGACAGGAACACTGAAGCTTTCTTT
CASSSDRNTEAFF
>TRBV7-9|-|-|TRBJ1-5
TGTGCCAGCAGCGCGACAGTTAGCAATCAGCCCCAGCATTTT
CASSATVSNQPQHF
>TRBV5-6|-|-|TRBJ2-7
TGTGCCAGCCAGAAAGGGGCAGCATTCTACGAGCAGTACTTC
CASQKGAAFYEQYF
>TRBV5-1|-|few|TRBJ1-3
TGCGCCAGCAGCTTCGGCGGAACTGGAAACACCATATATTTT
CASSFGGTGNTIYF
>TRBV11-2|TRBD2|-|TRBJ2-3
TGTGCCAGCAGCTCTAGCCTAAACAGCCGCTTGACTAGCGGGAATACGCAGTATTTT
CASSSSLNSRLTSGNTQYF
>TRBV6-5|-|few|TRBJ1-4
TGTGCCAGCACCCTGGGGGTCGGGGGAAAACTGTTTTTT
CASTLGVGGKLFF
>TRBV4-1|TRBD2|-|TRBJ2-2
TGCGCCAGCAGCCTTTCTAGCGGGGGGGGCGGGGAGCTGTTTTTT
CASSLSSGGGGELFF
>TRBV19|-|-|TRBJ2-4
TGTGCCAGTAGTATGGCGGGGGCGGGAGACATTCAGTACTTC
CASSMAGAGDIQYF
>TRBV5-6|-|-|TRBJ2-5
TGTGCCAGCAGCTTGGCGGGGGTCCAAGAGACCCAGTACTTC
CASSLAGVQETQYF
>TRBV28|-|-|TRBJ2-7
TGTGCCAGCAGTTCGCGGGACAGACTCACCTACGAGCAGTACTTC
CASSSRDRLTYEQYF
>TRBV7-9|-|few|TRBJ2-3
TGTGCCAGCAGCTTAGGAGTAACGGGTACGCAGTATTTT
CASSLGVTGTQYF
>TRBV6-1|-|-|TRBJ2-5
TGTGCCAGCAGTGAAGCGGGACTCTTAGAGACCCAGTACTTC
CASSEAGLLETQYF
>TRBV30|TRBD1|-|TRBJ2-7
TGTGCCTGGAGTCTAGACAGGGGTTACGAGCAGTACTTC
CAWSLDRGYEQYF
>TRBV2|-|few|TRBJ1-2
TGTGCCAGCGGGGAGGGAGGCTATGGCTACACCTTC
CASGEGGYGYTF
>TRBV7-9|-|-|TRBJ1-1
TGTGCCAGCAGGCCAATCCCCGGGACAAGCACTGAAGCTTTCTTT
CASRPIPGTSTEAFF
>TRBV9|TRBD2|-|TRBJ2-3
TGTGCCAGCAGCGTTAGGACTAGCGGGGTCGGGGATACGCAGTATTTT
CASSVRTSGVGDTQYF
>TRBV7-9|-|-|TRBJ2-7
TGTGCCAGCAGCTTAGGCGTAGGAGGGCAGAGCTCCTACGAGCAGTACTTC
CASSLGVGGQSSYEQYF
>TRBV6-1|-|few|TRBJ1-2
TGTGCCAGCAGTGAAGTGGCCAACGACTATGGCTACACCTTC
CASSEVANDYGYTF
>TRBV5-1|-|-|TRBJ1-2
TGCGCCAGCAGCTTGGGGGGCGATAACTATGGCTACACCTTC
CASSLGGDNYGYTF
>TRBV28|TRBD1|-|TRBJ2-7
TGTGCCAGCAGTCCCCACACAGGGGGCGCCTACGAGCAGTACTTC
CASSPHTGGAYEQYF
>TRBV7-9|-|-|TRBJ2-1
TGTGCCAGCAGCTTACCTGGGACTTCTCTTGTTTTCCACGAGCAGTTCTTC
CASSLPGTSLVFHEQFF
>TRBV2|-|-|TRBJ2-5
TGTGCCAGCAGTAGGACAGCCACGATAGTACTCCAGTACTTC
CASSRTATIVLQYF
>TRBV7-8|TRBD1|once|TRBJ1-1
TGTGCCAGCAGCTCCCGACAGGGACTTAAAAAGATGAACACTGAAGCTTTCTTT
CASSSRQGLKKMNTEAFF
>TRBV28|TRBD2|-|TRBJ2-7
TGTGCCAGCAGCCTTTCGAAACTAGCGGGAGGCATCCACGAGCAGTACTTC
CASSLSKLAGGIHEQYF
>TRBV5-1|-|-|TRBJ2-5
TGCGCCAGCAGTACAACTCTAGCAAAAGAGACCCAGTACTTC
CASSTTLAKETQYF
>TRBV5-1|TRBD2|-|TRBJ2-5
TGCGCCAGCAGCTTGGTCCCTAGCGGGAGCCAAGAGACCCAGTACTTC
CASSLVPSGSQETQYF
>TRBV4-1|-|-|TRBJ1-4
TGCGCCAGCAGCCCCAAAGGGGCAACTAATGAAAAACTGTTTTTT
CASSPKGATNEKLFF
>TRBV28|-|-|TRBJ2-1
TGTGCCAGCAGTGTCCCCGGCGGGACCCTTAATGAGCAGTTCTTC
CASSVPGGTLNEQFF
>TRBV5-8|TRBD2|-|TRBJ2-3
TGTGCCAGCAGCTTGGCGTCTAGCGGGAGTGGGCATACGCAGTATTTT
CASSLASSGSGHTQYF
>TRBV7-2|-|-|TRBJ2-7
TGTGCCAGCAGCTTAGGGCCGTTGGGCATAGCCTACGAGCAGTACTTC
CASSLGPLGIAYEQYF
>TRBV27|-|-|TRBJ1-4
TGTGCCAGCTCAAGGTTAGCGACTAATGAAAAACTGTTTTTT
CASSRLATNEKLFF
>TRBV28|-|-|TRBJ2-5
TGTGCCAGCAGTTTATTATACCAAGAGACCCAGTACTTC
CASSLLYQETQYF